Listed below are T cell receptor beta chains from one sample, sequenced in a study of response to subunit inactivated influenza vaccine. Using its own MiXCR run on the RT-PCR reads, TCRdb lists one record per CDR3 protein. The sample has a few hundred thousand distinct CDR3 sequences; around a fifth are singletons. This sample comprised PBMCs from blood, obtained 21 months after vaccination. The source of these receptors is a man aged 50-75 years who received an inactivated influenza vaccine. The CDR3 runs from the conserved cysteine through the conserved F or W. D genes are given only for firm matches. Clone sizes are given selectively: once, few, many, or a class where the clone is expanded.

clone_size	d_call	v_call	j_call	cdr3_nt	cdr3_aa
many	NA	TRBV13	TRBJ1-3	TGTGCCAGCAGGAAAACCTCGCCCCTGGGAAACACCATATATTTT	CASRKTSPLGNTIYF
few	NA	TRBV7-2	TRBJ2-7	TGTGCCAGCAGCTTAGGGGCCAGTCCCTACGAGCAGTACTTC	CASSLGASPYEQYF
NA	NA	TRBV20-1	TRBJ2-1	TGCAGTGCTACCAGCTTACTGGGGGCTATGTACAATGAGCAGTTCTTC	CSATSLLGAMYNEQFF
few	TRBD2	TRBV7-9	TRBJ2-1	TGTGCCAGCAGCTTAGTGGCTTTAGCGGGCAATGAGCAGTTCTTC	CASSLVALAGNEQFF
many	NA	TRBV20-1	TRBJ2-3	TGCAGTGCTAGCCAGGCATCTAGCACAGATACGCAGTATTTT	CSASQASSTDTQYF
NA	NA	TRBV5-4	TRBJ2-7	TGTGCCAGCAGCTTGGTAGGGGGGCTTGAGCAGTACTTC	CASSLVGGLEQYF
NA	TRBD1	TRBV7-2	TRBJ1-3	TGTGCCAGCACCCGGAGTGGGACAGGCGGAAACACCATATATTTT	CASTRSGTGGNTIYF
few	TRBD2	TRBV5-1	TRBJ2-3	TGCGCCAGCAGTCGGGAAGCCGGGACTAGCGGGAGAGATACGCAGTATTTT	CASSREAGTSGRDTQYF
NA	NA	TRBV28	TRBJ1-2	TGTGCCAGCAGTTTAATCATAGGGGGGATTCATGGCTACACCTTC	CASSLIIGGIHGYTF
many	NA	TRBV3-1	TRBJ1-6	TGTGCCAGCAGCCAAAGAAGGGTAAATTCACCCCTCCACTTT	CASSQRRVNSPLHF
NA	TRBD1	TRBV10-3	TRBJ1-1	TGTGCCATCAACCCACAGGGGGGTACTGAAGCTTTCTTT	CAINPQGGTEAFF
few	NA	TRBV3-1	TRBJ1-6	TGTGCCAGCAGCCAAGTAGGATCTAATTCACCCCTCCACTTT	CASSQVGSNSPLHF
few	NA	TRBV12-3/TRBV12-4	TRBJ2-1	TGTGCCAGCAGACAGGGTTCCTACAATGAGCAGTTCTTC	CASRQGSYNEQFF
few	NA	TRBV6-5	TRBJ2-3	TGTGCCAGCAGTTACTCCCCAAAGACTGCGGATACGCAGTATTTT	CASSYSPKTADTQYF
once	NA	TRBV7-2	TRBJ2-1	TGTGCCAGCAGCTCTCCTCGGGGGAACAATGAGCAGTTCTTC	CASSSPRGNNEQFF
NA	TRBD1	TRBV13	TRBJ1-2	TGTGCCAGCAGCCGAGACGACACAGGGGGCACCTATGGCTACACCTTC	CASSRDDTGGTYGYTF
few	TRBD1	TRBV6-5	TRBJ2-4	TGTGCCAGCAGTTACCCCCGGGACAGGGTCAAAAACATTCAGTACTTC	CASSYPRDRVKNIQYF
NA	NA	TRBV20-1	TRBJ2-1	TGCAGTGCTACCCGGACTTACAATGAGCAGTTCTTC	CSATRTYNEQFF
NA	NA	TRBV20-1	TRBJ1-6	TGCAGTGCTACCCCCCGACCCCAACGGGGTTATAATTCACCCCTCCACTTT	CSATPRPQRGYNSPLHF
few	NA	TRBV2	TRBJ2-5	TGTGCCAGCAGTGGACTACCTGGGGAGACCCAGTACTTC	CASSGLPGETQYF
few	TRBD1	TRBV27	TRBJ1-2	TGTGCCAGCAGTGATAGATGGGACAGGCCATCGGGTAACTATGGCTACACCTTC	CASSDRWDRPSGNYGYTF
once	TRBD1	TRBV5-6	TRBJ2-2	TGTGCCAGCAGCTACAGGACAGGGGTGATCACCGGGGAGCTGTTTTTT	CASSYRTGVITGELFF
NA	NA	TRBV30	TRBJ2-5	TGTGCCTGGAGTGTAGGTCGCGTTCCAGAGACCCAGTACTTC	CAWSVGRVPETQYF
many	NA	TRBV29-1	TRBJ2-5	TGCAGCGTTGAAGATCAGTTCCGGGGGGCGAACCACTTC	CSVEDQFRGANHF
few	TRBD1	TRBV20-1	TRBJ1-1	TGCAGTGCTAGAGATCCGGACAGGGGGCTAAACACTGAAGCTTTCTTT	CSARDPDRGLNTEAFF
many	NA	TRBV5-1	TRBJ2-7	TGCGCCAGCAGCTTGAGGGGCTACGAGCAGTACTTC	CASSLRGYEQYF
NA	NA	TRBV12-3/TRBV12-4	TRBJ1-4	TGTGCCAGCAGTTTAGGCGACAGCTATAATGAAAAACTGTTTTTT	CASSLGDSYNEKLFF
NA	TRBD2	TRBV20-1	TRBJ2-5	TGCAGTGCCCGGACTAGCGGGAAAGAGACCCAGTACTTC	CSARTSGKETQYF
few	NA	TRBV20-1	TRBJ2-5	TGCAGTGCTCCAAAGGCAGAGACCCAGTACTTC	CSAPKAETQYF
many	TRBD2	TRBV7-8	TRBJ2-3	TGTGCCAGCAGCCTCTGGGGGGGTATCACAGATACGCAGTATTTT	CASSLWGGITDTQYF
many	NA	TRBV4-1	TRBJ2-7	TGCGCCAGCAGCCTTTACCGGTTTCCAGGCTACGAGCAGTACTTC	CASSLYRFPGYEQYF
NA	TRBD1	TRBV12-3/TRBV12-4	TRBJ1-2	TGTGCCAGCAGCTCTGGGACAGTTTGGGGCTACACCTTC	CASSSGTVWGYTF
NA	NA	TRBV4-2	TRBJ2-3	TGTGCCAGCAGCCAAGAGACCGACCGCACAGATACGCAGTATTTT	CASSQETDRTDTQYF
NA	NA	TRBV24-1	TRBJ1-5	TGTGCCACCAGCGAGGGTCCCCGAGCCCAGCATTTT	CATSEGPRAQHF
NA	TRBD1	TRBV5-1	TRBJ1-2	TGCGCCAGCAGCTTGACTCCGACAGGGCCCTATGGCTACACCTTC	CASSLTPTGPYGYTF
NA	TRBD1	TRBV4-3	TRBJ1-1	TGCGCCAGCAGCCCCCGGTGGACAGGGAACACTGAAGCTTTCTTT	CASSPRWTGNTEAFF
many	NA	TRBV2	TRBJ2-3	TGTGCCAGCAGTGAATTCCCTGGGACAGATACGCAGTATTTT	CASSEFPGTDTQYF
few	NA	TRBV4-3	TRBJ2-2	TGCGCCAGCAGCCAAGAGGCAAACAGGGTCACCGGGGAGCTGTTTTTT	CASSQEANRVTGELFF
NA	TRBD1	TRBV7-9	TRBJ1-6	TGTGCCAGCAGCGAATACAGGGGCTCCTATAATTCACCCCTCCACTTT	CASSEYRGSYNSPLHF
NA	NA	TRBV11-1	TRBJ1-1	TGTGCCAGCAGCTTACTGGGGGGCCCGAACACTGAAGCTTTCTTT	CASSLLGGPNTEAFF
few	NA	TRBV13	TRBJ2-7	TGTGCCAGCAGCCTAATGGCGGGAAGCTCCTACGAGCAGTACTTC	CASSLMAGSSYEQYF
few	TRBD1	TRBV5-6	TRBJ1-2	TGTGCCAGCAGCCCGACAGGGAGATTCTATGGCTACACCTTC	CASSPTGRFYGYTF
NA	NA	TRBV6-2/TRBV6-3	TRBJ1-6	TGTGCCAGCAGCCGGGAAGCTTATAATTCACCCCTCCACTTT	CASSREAYNSPLHF
few	NA	TRBV12-3/TRBV12-4	TRBJ1-2	TGTGCCAGCAGCTCAGCCTATGGCTACACCTTC	CASSSAYGYTF
NA	NA	TRBV25-1	TRBJ2-7	TGTGCCAGCAGGGATGAAAGTGGAGTCTCCTACGAGCAGTACTTC	CASRDESGVSYEQYF
NA	NA	TRBV7-6	TRBJ2-5	TGTGCCAGCAGCTTTACAGAGACCCAGTACTTC	CASSFTETQYF
once	NA	TRBV11-2	TRBJ2-3	TGTGCCAGCAGCTTAAGGACCCCGGAAGATACGCAGTATTTT	CASSLRTPEDTQYF